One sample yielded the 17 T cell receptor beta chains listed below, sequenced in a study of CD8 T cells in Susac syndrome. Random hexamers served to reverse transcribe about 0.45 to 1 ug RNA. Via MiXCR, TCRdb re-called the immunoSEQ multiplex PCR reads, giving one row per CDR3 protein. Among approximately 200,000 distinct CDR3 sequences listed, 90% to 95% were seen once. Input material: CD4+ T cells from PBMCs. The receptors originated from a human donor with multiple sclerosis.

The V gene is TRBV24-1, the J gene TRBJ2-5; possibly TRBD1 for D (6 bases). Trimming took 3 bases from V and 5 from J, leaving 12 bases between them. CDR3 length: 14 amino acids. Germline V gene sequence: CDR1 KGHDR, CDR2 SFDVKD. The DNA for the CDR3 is TGTGCCACCAGTGATCCCAGGGGTGGGGAGACCCAGTACTTC. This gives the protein CATSDPRGGETQYF.

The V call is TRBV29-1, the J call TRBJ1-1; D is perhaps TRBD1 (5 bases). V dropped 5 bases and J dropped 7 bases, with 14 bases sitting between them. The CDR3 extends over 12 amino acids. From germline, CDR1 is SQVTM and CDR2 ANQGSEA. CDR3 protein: CSVSMGGGEAFF. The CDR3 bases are TGCAGCGTTTCTATGGGGGGAGGTGAAGCTTTCTTT.

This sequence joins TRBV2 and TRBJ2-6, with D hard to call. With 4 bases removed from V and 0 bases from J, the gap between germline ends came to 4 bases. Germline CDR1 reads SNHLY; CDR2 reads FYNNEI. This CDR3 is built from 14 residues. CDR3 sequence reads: CASSVPSGANVLTF. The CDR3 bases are TGTGCCAGCAGTGTCCCCTCTGGGGCCAACGTCCTGACTTTC.

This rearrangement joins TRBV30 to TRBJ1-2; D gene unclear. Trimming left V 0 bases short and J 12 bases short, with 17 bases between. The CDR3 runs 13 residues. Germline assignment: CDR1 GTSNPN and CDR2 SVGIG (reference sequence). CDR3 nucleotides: TGTGCCTGGAGTGTAGGGTATGCAGCAAACGACACCTTC. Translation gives CAWSVGYAANDTF.

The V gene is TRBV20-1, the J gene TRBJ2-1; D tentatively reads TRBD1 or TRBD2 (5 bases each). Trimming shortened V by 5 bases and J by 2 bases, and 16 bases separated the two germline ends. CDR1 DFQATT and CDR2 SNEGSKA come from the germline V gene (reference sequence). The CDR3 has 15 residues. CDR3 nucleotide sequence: TGCAGTGCTCGTTCCGGGACGGGCACCTACAATGAGCAGTTCTTC. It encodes CSARSGTGTYNEQFF.

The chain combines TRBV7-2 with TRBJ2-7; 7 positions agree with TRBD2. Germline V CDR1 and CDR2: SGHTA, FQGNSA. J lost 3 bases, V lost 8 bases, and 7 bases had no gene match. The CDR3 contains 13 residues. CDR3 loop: CASGIAGFYEQYF. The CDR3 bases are TGTGCCAGCGGTATAGCGGGTTTCTACGAGCAGTACTTC.

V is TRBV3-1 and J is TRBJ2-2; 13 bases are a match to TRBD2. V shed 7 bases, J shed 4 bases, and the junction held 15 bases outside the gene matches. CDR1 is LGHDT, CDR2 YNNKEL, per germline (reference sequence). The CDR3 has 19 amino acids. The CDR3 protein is CASTPTLGLAGVSTGELFF. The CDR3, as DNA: TGTGCCAGCACCCCGACCCTCGGACTAGCGGGGGTGAGCACCGGGGAGCTGTTTTTT.

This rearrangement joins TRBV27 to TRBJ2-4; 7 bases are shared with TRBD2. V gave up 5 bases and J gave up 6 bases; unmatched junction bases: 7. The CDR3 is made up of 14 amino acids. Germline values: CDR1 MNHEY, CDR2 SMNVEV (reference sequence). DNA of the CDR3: TGTGCCAGCAGTAACCCCGGGACTACAAACATTCAGTACTTC. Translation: CASSNPGTTNIQYF.

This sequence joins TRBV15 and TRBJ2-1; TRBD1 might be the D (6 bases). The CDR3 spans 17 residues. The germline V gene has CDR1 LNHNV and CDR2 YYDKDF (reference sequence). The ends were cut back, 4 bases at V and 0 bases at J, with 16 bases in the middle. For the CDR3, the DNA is TGTGCCACCAGCAAAACCGGGACAAAGAGCTCCTACAATGAGCAGTTCTTC. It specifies CATSKTGTKSSYNEQFF.

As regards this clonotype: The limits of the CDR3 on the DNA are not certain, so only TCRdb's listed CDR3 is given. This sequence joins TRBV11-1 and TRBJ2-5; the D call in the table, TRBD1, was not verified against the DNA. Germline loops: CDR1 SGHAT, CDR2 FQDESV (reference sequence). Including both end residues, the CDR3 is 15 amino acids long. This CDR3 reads CASSPFGAGGHTQYF.

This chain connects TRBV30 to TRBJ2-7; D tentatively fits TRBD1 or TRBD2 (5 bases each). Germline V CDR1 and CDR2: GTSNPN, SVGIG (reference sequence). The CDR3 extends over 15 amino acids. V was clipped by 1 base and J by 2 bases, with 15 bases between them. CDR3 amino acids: CAWSGDRDLPYEQYF. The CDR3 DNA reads TGTGCCTGGAGTGGGGACCGGGACCTTCCCTACGAGCAGTACTTC.

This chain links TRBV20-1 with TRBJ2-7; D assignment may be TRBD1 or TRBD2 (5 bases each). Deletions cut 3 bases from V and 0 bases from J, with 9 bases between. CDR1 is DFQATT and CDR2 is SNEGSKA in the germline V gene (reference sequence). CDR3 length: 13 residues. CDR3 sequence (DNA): TGCAGTGCTAGCGGGGACGGCTCCTACGAGCAGTACTTC. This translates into CSASGDGSYEQYF.

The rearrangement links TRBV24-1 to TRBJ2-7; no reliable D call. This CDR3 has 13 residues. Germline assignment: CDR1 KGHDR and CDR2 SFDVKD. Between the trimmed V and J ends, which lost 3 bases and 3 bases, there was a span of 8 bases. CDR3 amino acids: CATSDRFGYEQYF. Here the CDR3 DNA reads TGTGCCACCAGTGATAGATTTGGCTACGAGCAGTACTTC.

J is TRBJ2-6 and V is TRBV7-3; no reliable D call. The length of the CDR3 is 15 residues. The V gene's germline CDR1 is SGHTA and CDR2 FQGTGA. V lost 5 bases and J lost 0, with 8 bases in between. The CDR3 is CASSPQTSGANVLTF. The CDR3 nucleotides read TGTGCCAGCAGCCCCCAGACCTCTGGGGCCAACGTCCTGACTTTC.

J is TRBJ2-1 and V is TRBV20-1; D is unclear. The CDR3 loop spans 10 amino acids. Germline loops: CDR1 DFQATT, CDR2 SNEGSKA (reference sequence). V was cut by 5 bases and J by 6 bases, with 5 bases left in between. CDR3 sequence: CSASLNEQFF. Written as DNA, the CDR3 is TGCAGTGCTTCCCTCAATGAGCAGTTCTTC.

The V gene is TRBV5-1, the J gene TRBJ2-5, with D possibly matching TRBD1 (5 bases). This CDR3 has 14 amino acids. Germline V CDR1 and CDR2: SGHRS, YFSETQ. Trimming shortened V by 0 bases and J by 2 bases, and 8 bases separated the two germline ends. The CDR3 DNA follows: TGCGCCAGCAGCTTGGAGACAGCGCAAGAGACCCAGTACTTC. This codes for CASSLETAQETQYF.

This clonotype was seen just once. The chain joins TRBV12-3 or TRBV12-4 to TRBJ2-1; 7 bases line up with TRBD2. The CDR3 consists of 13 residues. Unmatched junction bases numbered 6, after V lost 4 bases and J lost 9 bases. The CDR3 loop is CASSSLGGGEQFF. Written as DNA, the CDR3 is TGTGCCAGCAGTTCCCTGGGGGGGGGTGAGCAGTTCTTC.